The next 24 T cell receptor beta chains were all read from a single sample in a study of Graves' ophthalmopathy and Graves' hyperthyroidism. Investigators amplified TCR beta CDR3 regions from RNA transcripts. First-round RT-PCR relied on HTBI primers, and a second-round multiplex PCR came next. Each CDR3 protein gets one entry after TCRdb re-called the multiplex PCR reads with MiXCR. Seen here are 210,000 or so distinct CDR3 sequences, 25% to 35% observed once, and the top ten hold approximately 8.2%. Sequenced material: peripheral blood. These receptor sequences come from a man aged 45-60 years with Graves' ophthalmopathy.

The rearrangement joins TRBV6-2 or TRBV6-3 to TRBJ1-6, with D uncertain. The CDR3 extends over 17 amino acids. Trimming took 3 bases from V and 4 from J, leaving 16 bases between them. Germline CDR1 and CDR2: MNHEY and SVGEGT. The CDR3 region has the DNA TGTGCCAGCAGTTATGGTCACCAAGAATTTTATAATTCACCCCTCCACTTT. Translation gives CASSYGHQEFYNSPLHF.

This sequence joins TRBV12-3 or TRBV12-4 and TRBJ1-5; 11 bases map to TRBD1. The CDR3 spans 20 residues. V lost 4 bases to trimming and J lost 7 bases; unmatched junction nucleotides: 21. Here the CDR3 reads CASSSQQGTGGSVLGQPQHF. The CDR3 DNA reads as TGTGCCAGCAGTTCCCAGCAGGGGACAGGGGGGTCGGTCTTGGGGCAGCCCCAGCATTTT.

This clonotype was picked up many times. It may be a read error: a sequence one base away is much more abundant. The genes are TRBV6-1 and TRBJ2-5; no clear D gene. Per germline, CDR1 MNHNS and CDR2 SASEGT. The CDR3 consists of 16 residues. Trimming took off 7 bases at V and 1 base at J, with 19 bases between the two ends. The CDR3 here is CASIPRNTRLQETQYF. The DNA for the CDR3 is TGTGCCAGCATCCCTCGTAACACTCGTCTCCAAGAGACCCAGTACTTC.

This clonotype was seen ten or more times. The chain combines TRBV7-2 with TRBJ2-5; D is unclear. CDR3 length equals 15 residues. Deletions cut 1 base from V and 5 bases from J, with 14 bases between. Germline loops: CDR1 SGHTA, CDR2 FQGNSA. As DNA, the CDR3 is TGTGCCAGCAGCTTAGGTTTGTTAGCTCCCGAGACCCAGTACTTC. Translating gives CASSLGLLAPETQYF.

This clonotype showed up many times. The chain carries TRBV19 and TRBJ1-2, with D possibly TRBD1 on 5 matching bases. Between the trimmed V and J ends, which lost 10 bases and 4 bases, there was a span of 19 bases. Germline V lookup: CDR1 LNHDA, CDR2 SQIVND (reference sequence). The CDR3 spans 14 residues. CDR3 amino acids: CAIKDLGGIYGYTF. The CDR3 DNA is TGTGCCATCAAGGACTTGGGGGGGATCTATGGCTACACCTTC. Full variable domain (outside the CDR3, taken from reference TRBV19 and TRBJ1-2): DGGITQSPKYLFRKEGQNVTLSCEQNLNHDAMYWYRQDPGQGLRLIYYSQIVNDFQKGDIAEGYSVSREKKESFPLTVTSAQKNPTAFYLCAIKDLGGIYGYTFGSGTRLTVV.

This clonotype was counted many times. CDR3 protein: CATSRDMGNTGELFF. CDR3 sequence (DNA): TGTGCCACCAGCAGAGATATGGGGAACACCGGGGAGCTGTTTTTT. The V and J genes are TRBV15 and TRBJ2-2; D unclear. V shed 0 bases and J shed 1 base, with 6 bases lying between them. The CDR3 runs to 15 residues. Germline values: CDR1 LNHNV, CDR2 YYDKDF (reference sequence).

This clonotype was seen repeatedly, ten times or more. V and J are TRBV28 and TRBJ2-5, with 9 bases lining up with TRBD1. In germline, CDR1 is MDHEN, CDR2 SYDVKM. The CDR3 is 16 amino acids. V lost 5 bases, J lost 5 bases, and 12 bases stayed unmatched. CDR3 nucleotides: TGTGCCAGCAGTATCGCGACAGGGGGGGTGGAGGAGACCCAGTACTTC. Translation gives CASSIATGGVEETQYF.

This chain links TRBV7-3 with TRBJ2-2; TRBD2 aligns across 11 bases. The trim removed 3 bases at V and 0 bases at J, leaving 3 bases unmatched. CDR3 length: 17 residues. CDR1 and CDR2 (germline): SGHTA, FQGTGA. Here the CDR3 DNA reads TGTGCCAGCAGCTTCGGGACTAGCGGAGCGAACACCGGGGAGCTGTTTTTT. Protein: CASSFGTSGANTGELFF.

This clonotype was recorded at least ten times. The chain combines TRBV28 with TRBJ1-1; D remains unclear. V was cut by 7 bases and J by 4 bases, with 13 bases left in between. Germline-derived CDR1 and CDR2 are MDHEN and SYDVKM. This CDR3 has 13 amino acids. CDR3 in DNA: TGTGCCAGCAAGGAGCAGTGGGGCACTGAAGCTTTCTTT. This sequence encodes CASKEQWGTEAFF.

This clonotype was seen many times. The rearrangement joins TRBV7-9 to TRBJ2-2; D possibly corresponds to TRBD1 (5 bases). The V gene lost 3 bases and the J gene lost 0 bases, with 8 bases spanning the gap. Per the germline V gene, CDR1 is SEHNR and CDR2 is FQNEAQ (reference sequence). This CDR3 has 15 residues. CDR3 in DNA: TGTGCCAGCAGCTTGGGGCAGTCGAACACCGGGGAGCTGTTTTTT. This codes for CASSLGQSNTGELFF.

This clonotype was recorded many times. The V gene is TRBV7-6, the J gene TRBJ2-7, with 11 bases identical to TRBD2. V was pared by 5 bases and J by 2 bases, with 14 bases of the junction left unmatched. The CDR3 has 18 residues. The germline V gene has CDR1 SGHVS and CDR2 FNYEAQ. The CDR3 here is CASSQPGLAVKGAYEQYF. Here the CDR3 DNA reads TGTGCCAGCAGCCAACCGGGACTAGCGGTTAAGGGGGCCTACGAGCAGTACTTC.

V and J are TRBV20-1 and TRBJ1-5, with D possibly matching TRBD1 (5 bases). The V and J ends lost 4 bases and 5 bases respectively, with 18 bases between them. The germline V gene encodes CDR1 DFQATT and CDR2 SNEGSKA (reference sequence). The CDR3 has 15 amino acids. Here the CDR3 DNA reads TGCAGTGCTAAGGTTTCAGGGCGCAGCGATCAGCCCCAGCATTTT. Translated, it gives CSAKVSGRSDQPQHF.

This clonotype was recorded at least ten times. V is TRBV3-1 and J is TRBJ1-1; D is undetermined. The germline V and J ends were trimmed by 0 bases and 7 bases, with 6 bases remaining between them. The CDR3 covers 12 residues. Per the germline V gene, CDR1 is LGHDT and CDR2 is YNNKEL (reference sequence). Here the CDR3 DNA reads TGTGCCAGCAGCCAAGATGAAGTTGAAGCTTTCTTT. Its protein is CASSQDEVEAFF.

The chain joins TRBV29-1 to TRBJ2-5; D tentatively reads TRBD1 or TRBD2 (6 bases each). The CDR3 is 14 residues long. V lost 6 bases, J lost 5 bases, and 19 bases lay in between. In germline, CDR1 is SQVTM, CDR2 ANQGSEA. The CDR3 spells CSVGGGPHRETQYF. The DNA of the CDR3 is TGCAGCGTAGGAGGGGGTCCCCACCGGGAGACCCAGTACTTC.

This clonotype was seen at least ten times. The CDR3 reads CASSSPGTGPGTQYF. DNA of the CDR3: TGTGCCAGCAGCTCCCCCGGGACAGGACCCGGGACCCAGTACTTC. The chain couples TRBV5-5 to TRBJ2-5, with 8 nucleotides matching TRBD1. J gave up 7 bases and V 3 bases, and 11 bases lay outside the gene matches. This CDR3 has 15 amino acids. From germline, CDR1 is SGHKS and CDR2 YYEKEE (reference sequence).

The genes are TRBV30 and TRBJ1-1; unclear D gene. The CDR3 consists of 13 residues. Trimming removed 7 bases at V and 4 bases at J, with 16 bases between. Germline values: CDR1 GTSNPN, CDR2 SVGIG (reference sequence). The DNA for the CDR3 is TGTGCCTCGCGGACGGGAGCTGGCACTGAAGCTTTCTTT. It encodes CASRTGAGTEAFF.

The chain employs TRBV5-1 and TRBJ1-2; D is ambiguous. The CDR3 extends over 15 amino acids. Trimming shortened V by 4 bases and J by 0 bases, and 13 bases separated the two germline ends. Germline CDR1 is SGHRS and CDR2 is YFSETQ. CDR3 protein: CASSLAGSSNYGYTF. As DNA, the CDR3 is TGCGCCAGCAGCCTGGCTGGATCTTCTAACTATGGCTACACCTTC.

This clonotype was recorded many times. The chain carries TRBV7-2 and TRBJ2-5, with 9 bases lining up with TRBD2. Trimming took 3 bases from V and 1 from J; bases not matched to a gene: 9. This CDR3 spans 17 amino acids. Germline assignment: CDR1 SGHTA and CDR2 FQGNSA. CDR3 bases: TGTGCCAGCAGCTTGGGAGTACTAGCGGGCGCCCAAGAGACCCAGTACTTC. This sequence encodes CASSLGVLAGAQETQYF. Full variable domain (rest looked up from reference TRBV7-2 and TRBJ2-5): GAGVSQSPSNKVTEKGKDVELRCDPISGHTALYWYRQSLGQGLEFLIYFQGNSAPDKSGLPSDRFSAERTGGSVSTLTIQRTQQEDSAVYLCASSLGVLAGAQETQYFGPGTRLLVL.

This clonotype was observed at least ten times. The chain uses TRBV7-2 and TRBJ2-7; D is perhaps TRBD2 (6 bases). This CDR3 has 15 residues. The germline gives CDR1 SGHTA, CDR2 FQGNSA. The ends were cut back, 0 bases at V and 7 bases at J, with 16 bases in the middle. CDR3 in amino acids: CASSLASGGLEEQYF. The CDR3 nucleotides read TGTGCCAGCAGCTTAGCGTCTGGGGGACTCGAGGAGCAGTACTTC.

This clonotype was counted many times. V is TRBV19 and J is TRBJ1-3, with D possibly being TRBD1 (6 bases). CDR1 is LNHDA, CDR2 SQIVND, per germline (reference sequence). Trimming removed 6 bases at V and 3 bases at J, with 15 bases between. The CDR3 runs to 15 residues. Here the CDR3 reads CASSQSTGGGNTIYF. CDR3 bases: TGTGCCAGTAGCCAATCGACAGGAGGTGGAAACACCATATATTTT.

The chain joins TRBV15 to TRBJ1-1; D remains ambiguous. The V gene lost 0 bases and the J gene lost 5 bases, with 10 bases spanning the gap. CDR1 is LNHNV and CDR2 is YYDKDF in the germline V gene (reference sequence). The CDR3 is 14 residues long. CDR3 loop: CATSREIRETEAFF. The CDR3 bases are TGTGCCACCAGCAGAGAGATTAGAGAGACTGAAGCTTTCTTT. Full variable domain (remainder filled in from reference TRBV15 and TRBJ1-1): DAMVIQNPRYQVTQFGKPVTLSCSQTLNHNVMYWYQQKSSQAPKLLFHYYDKDFNNEADTPDNFQSRRPNTSFCFLDIRSPGLGDTAMYLCATSREIRETEAFFGQGTRLTVV.

This clonotype has ten or more counts. V usage is TRBV4-3 and J usage is TRBJ2-7; 11 bases agree with TRBD2. V was pared by 4 bases and J by 5 bases, with 10 bases of the junction left unmatched. The CDR3 has 16 residues. Germline V lookup: CDR1 LGHNA, CDR2 YSLEER. CDR3 bases: TGCGCCAGCAGCCGCCGGGTAGCGGGAGGGGGCGACGAGCAGTACTTC. Amino acid sequence: CASSRRVAGGGDEQYF.

Comment on this clonotype: Since a much larger clone is just one base distant, this may be a read error. The chain joins TRBV28 to TRBJ2-4; D is unresolved. Germline CDR1 MDHEN, CDR2 SYDVKM. Trimming took 3 bases from V and 1 from J, leaving 4 bases between them. CDR3 length equals 13 residues. CDR3 sequence reads: CASSFKAKNIQYF. The CDR3 nucleotides read TGTGCCAGCAGTTTCAAGGCCAAAAACATTCAGTACTTC.

V usage is TRBV5-1 and J usage is TRBJ2-7; D unclear. Germline assignment: CDR1 SGHRS and CDR2 YFSETQ. The germline V and J ends were trimmed by 3 bases and 7 bases, with 8 bases remaining between them. This CDR3 spans 11 amino acids. The CDR3 spells CASSWGEEQYF. DNA of the CDR3: TGCGCCAGCAGCTGGGGTGAGGAGCAGTACTTC.